The source of this TCR beta chain is a study of T cell responses to AZD1222 COVID-19 vaccine. Overall study results and limits: The study found vaccine-associated CD4 TCRs spanning spike, dominant at 160-218 and 743-854. AZD1222 recipients seropositive at baseline numbered only 6 or 7.

Germline V gene sequence: CDR1 SGHDN, CDR2 FVKESK. CDR3 size: 16 residues. Trimming stripped 4 bases from V and 6 bases from J, with 19 bases between. Notes on this clone: The antigen is not known.

TCRdb's copy holds only in-frame clones and misses some; the assay was immunoSEQ multiplex PCR. Of roughly 78,000 clones in the sample, 80% to 85% are singletons; the top ten hold about 3.1%. The sequencing here drew on peripheral blood, taken on day 0 of AZD1222 vaccination. This TCR was sampled from an adult in good health. The chain joins TRBV14 to TRBJ2-1; D gene ambiguous. The CDR3 reads CASSPLTSGVGNEQFF. The CDR3 coding sequence is TGTGCCAGCAGCCCCCTTACGTCAGGAGTGGGCAATGAGCAGTTCTTC.